This entry describes one T cell receptor beta chain. Study processing details: Reference gene primer amplification gave estimated nucleated cell counts. Clones were sequenced by immunoSEQ multiplex PCR, and TCRdb holds only the in-frame ones, with some missing. The D gene and trimming were derived from the DNA, and the V and J assignments and clone size from that table. The data contain approximately 150,000 clones, more than 75% of them singletons. The data derive from a study of blood T cell repertoires in COVID-19. The sequence was collected from a human donor with acute COVID-19. The donor label of this sample is uncertain. The specimen was PBMCs or T cells enriched from blood (not recorded which).

The CDR3 sequence: CASGAGNTIYF. CDR3 nucleotide sequence: TGTGCCAGCGGGGCCGGGAACACCATATATTTT. The genes are TRBV6-5 and TRBJ1-3, with D perhaps TRBD1 (5 bases). This CDR3 contains 11 residues. V gave up 8 bases and J gave up 7 bases, with 9 bases separating them. Per the germline V gene, CDR1 is MNHEY and CDR2 is SVGAGI.